These 10 T cell receptor beta chains were all obtained from the same sample, sequenced in a study of spatial heterogeneity in lung cancer. TCRdb reprocessed the 5' RACE reads via MiXCR and lists one record per CDR3 protein. The sample lists 45,000 or so distinct CDR3 sequences; about 10% were seen once. As to time point: sample taken at primary tumor resection. Extraction of whole RNA from tumor, nontumor lung or frozen PBMC preceded unsorted sequencing. The source material was PBMCs, sampled at surgery. The receptor source for this set is a female donor with early-stage non-small cell lung cancer.

For the CDR3, the DNA is TGTGCCAGCAGTCAAAGGACTAGCGGGGGAGCAGATACGCAGTATTTT. Protein product: CASSQRTSGGADTQYF. The chain couples TRBV7-2 to TRBJ2-3; TRBD2 agrees at 13 bases. The germline CDR1 and CDR2 sequences are SGHTA and FQGNSA. The V gene end was trimmed by 6 bases and the J gene end by 4 bases; junction bases not matched to a gene: 7. The CDR3 contains 16 residues.

The chain employs TRBV6-2 or TRBV6-3 and TRBJ2-1; D could derive from TRBD1 or TRBD2 (5 bases each). The CDR3 is 14 residues long. The germline gives CDR1 MNHEY, CDR2 SVGEGT. With 2 bases removed from V and 3 bases from J, the gap between germline ends came to 8 bases. The CDR3 protein is CASSYGGIYNEQFF. The DNA for the CDR3 is TGTGCCAGCAGTTACGGGGGAATCTACAATGAGCAGTTCTTC.

In this sample, this clonotype turned up a few times. The CDR3 sequence is CASSPNTDRGQFF. The CDR3 DNA sequence: TGTGCCAGCAGCCCCAACACGGACAGGGGCCAGTTCTTC. V gene TRBV11-2 combines with J gene TRBJ2-1; 9 nucleotides align to TRBD1. V was clipped by 5 bases and J by 13 bases; unmatched bases: 9. The CDR3 is made up of 13 amino acids. Germline CDR1 reads SGHAT; CDR2 reads FQNNGV.

The chain uses TRBV11-2 and TRBJ1-5; the D is unclear. V lost 6 bases to trimming and J lost 4 bases, with 10 bases between them. CDR1 and CDR2 from the germline V gene are SGHAT and FQNNGV. CDR3 length: 13 amino acids. This CDR3 is CASRDFFNQPQHF. The CDR3 DNA reads as TGTGCCAGCAGGGACTTCTTTAATCAGCCCCAGCATTTT.

This clonotype was counted at least ten times. The DNA for the CDR3 is TGTGCCAGCACCGGGGGTAGCGGGAGAAACACCGGGGAGCTGTTTTTT. Encoded protein: CASTGGSGRNTGELFF. The chain has TRBV2 and TRBJ2-2; 9 bases map to TRBD2. The CDR3 totals 16 residues. Germline V gene lookup returns CDR1 SNHLY and CDR2 FYNNEI. V gave up 7 bases and J gave up 2 bases; unmatched junction bases: 8.

V usage is TRBV5-6 and J usage is TRBJ2-7, with D unresolved. Trimming removed 1 base from V and 0 bases from J, with 8 bases in between. CDR3 length: 14 residues. Germline values: CDR1 SGHDT, CDR2 YYEEEE. CDR3 sequence: CASSLTPSSYEQYF. DNA for the CDR3: TGTGCCAGCAGCTTGACCCCCAGCTCCTACGAGCAGTACTTC.

This clonotype has only a few counts. The chain has TRBV5-5 and TRBJ2-2; the D gene is possibly TRBD2 (6 bases). Looked up from germline, CDR1 is SGHKS and CDR2 is YYEKEE (reference sequence). The CDR3 extends over 16 amino acids. The V and J ends lost 1 base and 4 bases respectively, with 14 bases between them. The CDR3 coding sequence is TGTGCCAGCAGCTTGAGAATCGGACTAACCACCGGGGAGCTGTTTTTT. Translation gives CASSLRIGLTTGELFF.

The rearrangement uses TRBV28 and TRBJ2-7; the D gene is possibly TRBD2 (5 bases). V lost 5 bases to trimming and J lost 6 bases, with 17 bases between them. CDR1 MDHEN and CDR2 SYDVKM come from the germline V gene. The CDR3 length is 14 residues. The CDR3 spells CASSNDRRRSEQYF. CDR3 DNA: TGTGCCAGCAGTAACGACCGGAGGCGGAGCGAGCAGTACTTC. Filled out from reference TRBV28 and TRBJ2-7, the complete variable domain reads DVKVTQSSRYLVKRTGEKVFLECVQDMDHENMFWYRQDPGLGLRLIYFSYDVKMKEKGDIPEGYSVSREKKERFSLILESASTNQTSMYLCASSNDRRRSEQYFGPGTRLTVT.

This clonotype was picked up a small number of times. The chain is built from TRBV7-7 and TRBJ2-5, with TRBD2 identical over 11 bases. V lost 1 base to trimming and J lost 4 bases; unmatched junction nucleotides: 8. This CDR3 contains 17 residues. The germline V gene encodes CDR1 SSHAT and CDR2 FNYEAQ (reference sequence). Written as DNA, the CDR3 is TGTGCCAGCAGCTTAGAGGGGGGACTAGCGGCATTAGAGACCCAGTACTTC. Translating it yields CASSLEGGLAALETQYF.

This clonotype appeared many times. The chain uses TRBV3-1 and TRBJ2-5; the D gene is possibly TRBD1 (6 bases). V was trimmed by 3 bases and J by 3 bases, leaving 17 bases between them. The CDR3 is 16 residues long. Germline V gene sequence: CDR1 LGHDT, CDR2 YNNKEL (reference sequence). This CDR3 reads CASSQNPLEGEETQYF. In nucleotides, the CDR3 is TGTGCCAGCAGCCAGAACCCCCTTGAGGGGGAAGAGACCCAGTACTTC.